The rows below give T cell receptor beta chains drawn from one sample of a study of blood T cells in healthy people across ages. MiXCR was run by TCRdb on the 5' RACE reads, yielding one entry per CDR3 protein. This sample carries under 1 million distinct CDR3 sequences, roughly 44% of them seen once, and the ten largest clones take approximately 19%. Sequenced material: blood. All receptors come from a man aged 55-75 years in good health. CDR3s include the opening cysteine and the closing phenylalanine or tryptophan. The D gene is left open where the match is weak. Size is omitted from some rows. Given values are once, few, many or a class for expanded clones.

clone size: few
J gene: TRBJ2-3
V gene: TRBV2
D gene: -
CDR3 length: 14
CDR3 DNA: TGTGCCAGCAGAAGGACAGAAGGACTGGATACGCAGTATTTT
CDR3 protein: CASRRTEGLDTQYF

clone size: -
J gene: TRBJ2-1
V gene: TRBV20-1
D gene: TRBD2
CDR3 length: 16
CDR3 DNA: TGCAGTGCTAGAGATCGTCCTAGCGGCCCCTACAATGAGCAGTTCTTC
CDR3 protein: CSARDRPSGPYNEQFF

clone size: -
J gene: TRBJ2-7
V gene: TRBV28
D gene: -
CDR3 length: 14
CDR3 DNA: TGTGCCAGCAGCCCCTCGAGATGGGGCCACGAGCAGTACTTC
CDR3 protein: CASSPSRWGHEQYF

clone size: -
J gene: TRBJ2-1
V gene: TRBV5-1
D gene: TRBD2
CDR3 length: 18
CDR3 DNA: TGCGCCAGCAGCGTACTCCTCCAAGCGGGGTCAGCCTACAATGAGCAGTTCTTC
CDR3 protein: CASSVLLQAGSAYNEQFF

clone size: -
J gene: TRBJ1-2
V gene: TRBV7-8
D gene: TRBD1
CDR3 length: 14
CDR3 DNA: TGCGCCGTGCGAGGGGACAGGACCCTCTATGGCTACACCTTC
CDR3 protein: CAVRGDRTLYGYTF

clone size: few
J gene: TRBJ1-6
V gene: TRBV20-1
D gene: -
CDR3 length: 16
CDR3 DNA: TGCAGTGCTAGAGGAGGGGCATTCTCCTATAATTCACCCCTCCACTTT
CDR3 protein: CSARGGAFSYNSPLHF

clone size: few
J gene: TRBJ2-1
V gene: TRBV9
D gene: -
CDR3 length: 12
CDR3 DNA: TGTGCCAGCAGCGCCGACTACAATGAGCAGTTCTTC
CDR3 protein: CASSADYNEQFF

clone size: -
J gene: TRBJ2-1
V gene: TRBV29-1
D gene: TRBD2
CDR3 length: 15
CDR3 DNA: TGCAGCGTGGACCTGACCGGGGGGGGGTACAATGAGCAGTTCTTC
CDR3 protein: CSVDLTGGGYNEQFF

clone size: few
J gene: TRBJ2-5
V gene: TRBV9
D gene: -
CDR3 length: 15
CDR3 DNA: TGTGCCAGCAGCCCCCTGGAGGGGGCTGGAGAGACCCAGTACTTC
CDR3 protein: CASSPLEGAGETQYF

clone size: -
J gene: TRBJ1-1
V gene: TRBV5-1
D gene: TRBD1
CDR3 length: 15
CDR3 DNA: TGCGCCAGCAGCTGGGACAGAACCCCGAACACTGAAGCTTTCTTT
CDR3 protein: CASSWDRTPNTEAFF

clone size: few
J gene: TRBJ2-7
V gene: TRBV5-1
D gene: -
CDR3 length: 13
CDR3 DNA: TGCGCCAGCAGCACGGGCGACTCCTACGAGCAGTACTTC
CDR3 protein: CASSTGDSYEQYF

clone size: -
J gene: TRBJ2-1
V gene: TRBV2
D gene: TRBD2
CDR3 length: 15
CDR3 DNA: TGTGCCAGCAGTGATTTGGGAGGGACTACAGATACGCAGTTCTTC
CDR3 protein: CASSDLGGTTDTQFF

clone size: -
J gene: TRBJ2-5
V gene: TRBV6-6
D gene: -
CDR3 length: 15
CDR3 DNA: TGTGCCAGCAGGGGCACTGTGGGCCCGGGAGAGACCCAGTACTTC
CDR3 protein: CASRGTVGPGETQYF

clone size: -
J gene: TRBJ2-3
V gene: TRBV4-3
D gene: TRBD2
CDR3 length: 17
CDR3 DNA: TGCGCCAGCAGCCAAGAGGCTAGCGGGGGGCCTACAGATACGCAGTATTTT
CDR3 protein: CASSQEASGGPTDTQYF

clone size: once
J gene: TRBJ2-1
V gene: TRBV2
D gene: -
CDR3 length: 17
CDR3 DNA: TGTGCCAGCAGTGAAGAGGGCGGGGGCGCCTCCTACAATGAGCAGTTCTTC
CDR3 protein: CASSEEGGGASYNEQFF